Each of the 23 T cell receptor beta chains below was sequenced from the same sample in a study of CD8 T cells in ankylosing spondylitis. MiXCR was run by TCRdb on the 5' RACE reads, yielding one entry per CDR3 protein. Of approximately 210,000 distinct CDR3 sequences in the sample, roughly 13% were seen once. The sample taken for sequencing was blood, either unsorted or a sorted T cell fraction (not recorded which). The source of these receptors is a male donor with ankylosing spondylitis or in good health (not recorded which).

The V gene is TRBV21-1, the J gene TRBJ2-1. TRBV21-1 is designated a pseudogene. The length of the CDR3 is 14 residues. DNA for the CDR3: TGTGCCAGGGTTTCACGCGGCTCCTACAATGAGCAGTTCTTC. Its protein is CARVSRGSYNEQFF.

This chain connects TRBV4-1 to TRBJ2-7, with D unresolved. Germline V gene data show CDR1 as MGHRA and CDR2 as YSYEKL. The V gene lost 5 bases and the J gene lost 6 bases, with 17 bases spanning the gap. The CDR3 has 14 amino acids. The DNA for the CDR3 is TGCGCCAGCAGCAGTCCCCTACACTATGGCGAGCAGTACTTC. Residues: CASSSPLHYGEQYF.

This clonotype was found a few times. This chain joins TRBV5-1 and TRBJ2-2; no clear D. There are 16 residues in the CDR3. CDR1 is SGHRS and CDR2 is YFSETQ in the germline V gene. Deletions cut 2 bases from V and 4 bases from J, with 15 bases between. This CDR3 is CASSFPDRDSTGELFF. Written as DNA, the CDR3 is TGCGCCAGCAGCTTTCCTGACCGAGATAGCACCGGGGAGCTGTTTTTT.

This chain uses TRBV10-1 with TRBJ2-1, with 9 positions matching TRBD2. V gave up 2 bases and J gave up 8 bases; unmatched junction bases: 4. Germline loops: CDR1 WNHNN, CDR2 SYGVQD (reference sequence). The length of the CDR3 is 14 residues. CDR3 DNA: TGCGCCAGCAGTGAGGGTGCGGGGGGGCATGAGCAGTTCTTC. Translating it yields CASSEGAGGHEQFF.

This clonotype was seen a handful of times. The CDR3 bases are TGTGCCAGCAGCTTACAGACAGGGGGCCCCAGGGGCACTGAAGCTTTCTTT. Encoded protein: CASSLQTGGPRGTEAFF. The chain employs TRBV7-9 and TRBJ1-1; 10 positions agree with TRBD1. This CDR3 has 17 residues. V dropped 2 bases and J dropped 4; count of bases not matched to a gene: 10. In germline, CDR1 is SEHNR, CDR2 FQNEAQ (reference sequence).

The rearrangement uses TRBV3-1 and TRBJ2-7; no reliable D call. This CDR3 spans 12 amino acids. Germline V lookup: CDR1 LGHDT, CDR2 YNNKEL (reference sequence). V lost 0 bases and J lost 5, with 5 bases in between. The CDR3 DNA sequence: TGTGCCAGCAGCCAAGAGAACCACGAGCAGTACTTC. Translating it yields CASSQENHEQYF.

This clonotype was seen more than once but under ten times. The chain carries TRBV25-1 and TRBJ1-1; D not certain. The CDR3 extends over 13 amino acids. Germline V gene lookup returns CDR1 MGHDK and CDR2 SYGVNS. The V end lost 1 base, the J end lost 1 base, and 4 bases lay between the germline ends. The CDR3 loop is CASSEWENTEAFF. CDR3 DNA: TGTGCCAGCAGTGAATGGGAGAACACTGAAGCTTTCTTT.

The chain's CDR3 is CASSVSRGLFTDTQYF. The DNA for the CDR3 is TGTGCCAGCAGCGTCAGCCGGGGCCTTTTCACAGATACGCAGTATTTT. J is TRBJ2-3 and V is TRBV13; possibly TRBD1 or TRBD2 for D (5 bases each). V was trimmed by 5 bases and J by 2 bases, leaving 17 bases between them. The CDR3 contains 16 residues. Per the germline V gene, CDR1 is PRHDT and CDR2 is FYEKMQ (reference sequence).

V usage is TRBV27 and J usage is TRBJ2-7, with 7 bases fitting TRBD2. The junction had 5 bases not matched to a gene; V was cut back by 5 bases and J by 4 bases. The CDR3 is 13 amino acids. Looked up from germline, CDR1 is MNHEY and CDR2 is SMNVEV (reference sequence). Here the CDR3 DNA reads TGTGCCAGCAGTCACCAAGCGGGATACGAGCAGTACTTC. It codes for CASSHQAGYEQYF.

This clonotype was counted a few times. The chain links TRBV29-1 to TRBJ2-7; TRBD1 might be the D (5 bases). CDR1 SQVTM and CDR2 ANQGSEA come from the germline V gene. Trimming pared 0 bases from V and 6 bases from J, leaving 12 bases between. The CDR3 loop spans 13 amino acids. The CDR3 loop is CSVEDLRGREQYF. Here the CDR3 DNA reads TGCAGCGTTGAAGATCTTAGGGGCCGCGAGCAGTACTTC.

This chain uses TRBV19 with TRBJ2-1; TRBD2 might be the D (5 bases). Germline CDR1 reads LNHDA; CDR2 reads SQIVND (reference sequence). This CDR3 comprises 17 residues. Trimming removed 0 bases from V and 1 base from J, with 13 bases in between. The CDR3 DNA is TGTGCCAGTAGTATAGATGTATTAGCGCCTTCCTACAATGAGCAGTTCTTC. It encodes CASSIDVLAPSYNEQFF.

This clonotype was observed many times. The V call is TRBV16, the J call TRBJ2-7, with 11 bases aligning to TRBD2. CDR3 size: 17 residues. V was clipped by 2 bases and J by 3 bases; unmatched bases: 9. CDR1 and CDR2 from the germline V gene are KGHSY and FQNENV. This chain's CDR3 is CASSQGPPSGGNYEQYF. As DNA, the CDR3 is TGTGCCAGCAGCCAAGGACCCCCTAGCGGGGGGAACTACGAGCAGTACTTC.

This clonotype has more than one count but fewer than ten. The CDR3 does not end in the conserved phenylalanine or tryptophan, so this is likely a read error. The rearrangement uses TRBV4-1 and TRBJ2-1; 7 positions match TRBD2. Germline lookup yields CDR1 MGHRA and CDR2 YSYEKL. The V gene end was trimmed by 0 bases and the J gene end by 9 bases; junction bases not matched to a gene: 8. The CDR3 spans 15 residues. This CDR3 reads CASSQELTSVGEQFS. The CDR3 nucleotides are TGCGCCAGCAGCCAAGAGCTAACTAGCGTGGGTGAGCAGTTCTCC.

This clonotype was counted many times. The chain couples TRBV20-1 to TRBJ2-3; unclear D gene. From germline, CDR1 is DFQATT and CDR2 SNEGSKA (reference sequence). CDR3 length: 18 amino acids. Between the trimmed V and J ends, which lost 3 bases and 0 bases, there was a span of 22 bases. The CDR3 region is CSASRHPQESISTDTQYF. The CDR3 DNA sequence: TGCAGTGCTAGCAGACATCCGCAGGAGTCTATCAGCACAGATACGCAGTATTTT.

CDR3 loop: CAISEWTGSYEQYF. DNA of the CDR3: TGTGCCATCAGTGAGTGGACGGGATCCTACGAGCAGTACTTC. V usage is TRBV10-3 and J usage is TRBJ2-7; tentative D call: TRBD2 (5 bases). Trimming left V 1 base short and J 1 base short, with 8 bases between. The CDR3 sequence is 14 residues long. Germline V gives CDR1 ENHRY, CDR2 SYGVKD.

The chain recombines TRBV6-1 with TRBJ2-1, with 9 positions matching TRBD2. Germline V gene sequence: CDR1 MNHNS, CDR2 SASEGT. V was clipped by 2 bases and J by 2 bases; unmatched bases: 1. This CDR3 is built from 15 residues. CDR3 sequence reads: CASSELAGTYNEQFF. CDR3 bases: TGTGCCAGCAGTGAACTAGCGGGAACCTACAATGAGCAGTTCTTC.

There are many counts of this clonotype. This chain uses TRBV4-1 with TRBJ1-1; no reliable D call. Trimming cost V 1 base and J 8 bases, with 14 bases left between them. This CDR3 comprises 14 residues. Germline-derived CDR1 and CDR2 are MGHRA and YSYEKL. The CDR3 loop is CASSQVIGNPEAFF. DNA for the CDR3: TGCGCCAGCAGCCAAGTGATTGGAAACCCCGAAGCTTTCTTT.

This clonotype came up a few times. The genes are TRBV9 and TRBJ2-3, with 8 bases identical to TRBD2. This CDR3 spans 15 amino acids. Unmatched junction bases numbered 4, after V lost 3 bases and J lost 1 base. The germline V gene encodes CDR1 SGDLS and CDR2 YYNGEE. Here the CDR3 reads CASSGGGLGTDTQYF. The DNA of the CDR3 is TGTGCCAGCAGCGGAGGGGGACTAGGCACAGATACGCAGTATTTT.

The chain couples TRBV5-1 to TRBJ2-2; 8 positions agree with TRBD1. CDR1 SGHRS and CDR2 YFSETQ come from the germline V gene. The V segment lost 3 bases and the J segment 4 bases; nucleotides outside the gene matches: 11. The CDR3 loop spans 17 amino acids. CDR3 in amino acids: CASSSRQGAVGTGELFF. The CDR3, as DNA: TGCGCCAGCAGCTCGCGCCAGGGGGCGGTGGGCACCGGGGAGCTGTTTTTT.

The rearrangement uses TRBV6-1 and TRBJ1-1; possibly TRBD1 for D (5 bases). Per the germline V gene, CDR1 is MNHNS and CDR2 is SASEGT. Trimming removed 8 bases at V and 1 base at J, with 11 bases between. CDR3 size: 13 residues. The CDR3 DNA reads as TGTGCCAGCGAACGGGGGACGAACACTGAAGCTTTCTTT. This sequence encodes CASERGTNTEAFF.

In its sample, this clonotype was seen a few times. J is TRBJ2-2 and V is TRBV5-1, with D possibly matching TRBD1 (5 bases). With 2 bases removed from V and 6 bases from J, the gap between germline ends came to 11 bases. The V gene's germline CDR1 is SGHRS and CDR2 YFSETQ. This CDR3 region has 14 residues. This CDR3 reads CASSFRGPPGELFF. CDR3 in DNA: TGCGCCAGCAGCTTTAGGGGTCCCCCCGGGGAGCTGTTTTTT.

At least ten counts were recorded for this clonotype. This sequence joins TRBV20-1 and TRBJ2-1; 8 bases are a match to TRBD2. Trimming removed 6 bases from V and 0 bases from J; junction bases left unmatched: 7. In germline, CDR1 is DFQATT, CDR2 SNEGSKA (reference sequence). CDR3 length equals 15 residues. The CDR3 nucleotides read TGCAGTGCCCGACTAGCGCCCTCCTCCTACAATGAGCAGTTCTTC. Encoded protein: CSARLAPSSYNEQFF.

This clonotype has only a few counts. The chain carries TRBV5-8 and TRBJ1-1, with 9 bases fitting TRBD1. CDR1 is SGHTS and CDR2 is YDEGEE in the germline V gene. The junction had 3 bases not matched to a gene; V was cut back by 5 bases and J by 7 bases. The CDR3 runs 12 residues. CDR3 bases: TGTGCCAGCAGACCGGACAGGGGTGAAGCTTTCTTT. Translated: CASRPDRGEAFF. Supplemented by reference TRBV5-8 and TRBJ1-1, the full variable domain reads EAGVTQSPTHLIKTRGQQATLRCSPISGHTSVYWYQQALGLGLQFLLWYDEGEERNRGNFPPRFSGRQFPNYSSELNVNALELEDSALYLCASRPDRGEAFFGQGTRLTVV.